This TCR beta chain stems from a study of T cells after yellow fever vaccination. The wider study: In the case of low-cell-number fractions, SMART-Seq v4 Ultra Low Input was used for preparation.

A process of 5'RACE template switching, which added a universal primer site and UMIs, was used to make TCR cDNA. One entry per CDR3 protein results from TCRdb running MiXCR on the 5' RACE reads. The table has about 430,000 distinct CDR3 sequences, around 19% seen once. On this clonotype: What it binds is unknown.

The CDR3 is made up of 12 amino acids. Germline values: CDR1 LGHNT, CDR2 FRNRAP. Trimming stripped 5 bases from V and 5 bases from J, with 8 bases between. Overall study results and limits: Peaking on day 5 versus 15, the secondary response was faster but weaker. CD4 and CD8 compartments shared a small share of clonotypes.

The input for sequencing was PBMCs, taken before the yellow fever booster vaccination. The receptor comes from a man aged 18 to 29 who received the YFV17D yellow fever vaccine. The chain carries TRBV12-5 and TRBJ2-3, with D tentatively TRBD1 (5 bases). The CDR3 reads CASGTREDTQYF. CDR3 coding DNA: TGTGCTAGTGGTACCAGGGAAGATACGCAGTATTTT.